This T cell receptor (beta chain) stems from a study of T cell repertoires in cytomegalovirus infection. Across the study: Public TCR beta signatures indicated both CMV infection and matching HLA type. The study's findings and limits: There were carriers of CMV plus the relevant HLA, and cumulative public TCR beta family frequency identified them. Ex vivo responses were dominated by HLA-C-restricted CMV-specific TCR beta clonotypes.

As concerns this clonotype: Its antigen is as yet unknown.

V lost 5 bases and J lost 12, with 20 bases in between. This CDR3 has 14 residues. Germline CDR1 and CDR2: MDHEN and SYDVKM. MiXCR, applied by TCRdb to the reads, yields one record per CDR3 protein. The sample holds roughly 990,000 distinct CDR3 sequences, around 30% seen once. The gene calls are TRBV28 and TRBJ2-4; D might be TRBD1 or TRBD2, each matching 5 bases. This TCR was recovered from a human donor in good health (CMV status not recorded). Some clones in this sample may be carry-over from other donors' samples. This specimen consisted of cultured CD8+ T cells from PBMCs, obtained from culture after CMV antigen stimulation. The CDR3 DNA follows: TGTGCCAGCAGTCCTCCCTGGGACCGGCGAAGTCAGTACTTC. Translated: CASSPPWDRRSQYF.